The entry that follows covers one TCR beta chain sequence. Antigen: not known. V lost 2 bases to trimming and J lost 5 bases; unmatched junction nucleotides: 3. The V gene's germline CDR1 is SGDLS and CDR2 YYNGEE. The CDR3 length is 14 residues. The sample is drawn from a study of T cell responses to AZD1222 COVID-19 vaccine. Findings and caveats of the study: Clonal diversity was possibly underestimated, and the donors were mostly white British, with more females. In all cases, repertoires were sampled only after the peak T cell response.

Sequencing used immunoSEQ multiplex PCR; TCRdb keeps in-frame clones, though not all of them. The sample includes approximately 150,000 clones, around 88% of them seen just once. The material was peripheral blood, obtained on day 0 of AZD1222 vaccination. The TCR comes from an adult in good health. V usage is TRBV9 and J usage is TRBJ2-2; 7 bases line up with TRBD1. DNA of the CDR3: TGTGCCAGCAGCGTGGGACAGCGGACCGGGGAGCTGTTTTTT. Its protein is CASSVGQRTGELFF.